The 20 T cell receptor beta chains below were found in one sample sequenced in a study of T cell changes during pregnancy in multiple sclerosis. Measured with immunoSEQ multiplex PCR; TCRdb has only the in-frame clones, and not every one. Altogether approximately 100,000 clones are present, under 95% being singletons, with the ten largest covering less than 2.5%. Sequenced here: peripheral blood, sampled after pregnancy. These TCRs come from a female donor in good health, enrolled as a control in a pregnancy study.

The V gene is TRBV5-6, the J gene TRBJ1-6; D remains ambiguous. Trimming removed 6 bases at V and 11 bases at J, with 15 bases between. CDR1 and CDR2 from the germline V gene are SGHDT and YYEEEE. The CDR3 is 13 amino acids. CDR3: CASTRKIQPPLHF. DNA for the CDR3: TGTGCCAGCACCCGAAAAATACAACCACCCCTCCACTTT.

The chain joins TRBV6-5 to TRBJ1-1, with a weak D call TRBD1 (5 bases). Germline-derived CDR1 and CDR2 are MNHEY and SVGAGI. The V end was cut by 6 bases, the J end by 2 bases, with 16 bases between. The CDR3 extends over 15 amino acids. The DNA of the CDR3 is TGTGCCAGCAGGCCCTGGGGAGGGGCCAACACTGAAGCTTTCTTT. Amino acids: CASRPWGGANTEAFF.

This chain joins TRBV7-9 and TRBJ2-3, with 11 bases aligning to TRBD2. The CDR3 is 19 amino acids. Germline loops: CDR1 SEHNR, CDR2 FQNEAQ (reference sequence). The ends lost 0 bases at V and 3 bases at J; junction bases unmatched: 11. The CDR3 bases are TGTGCCAGCAGCTTAGCGCTAGCGGGGGGAGTGAGTTCGACAGATACGCAGTATTTT. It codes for CASSLALAGGVSSTDTQYF.

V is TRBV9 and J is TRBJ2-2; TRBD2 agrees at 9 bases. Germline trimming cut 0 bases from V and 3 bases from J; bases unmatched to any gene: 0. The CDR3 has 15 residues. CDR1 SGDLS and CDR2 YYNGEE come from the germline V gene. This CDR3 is CASSVGTSDTGELFF. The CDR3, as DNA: TGTGCCAGCAGCGTAGGGACTAGCGACACCGGGGAGCTGTTTTTT.

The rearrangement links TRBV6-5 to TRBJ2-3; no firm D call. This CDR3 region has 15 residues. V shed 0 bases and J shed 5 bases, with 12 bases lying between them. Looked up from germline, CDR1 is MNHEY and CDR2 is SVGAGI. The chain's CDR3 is CASSYSSAREDTQYF. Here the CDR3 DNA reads TGTGCCAGCAGTTACTCGAGTGCCCGCGAAGATACGCAGTATTTT.

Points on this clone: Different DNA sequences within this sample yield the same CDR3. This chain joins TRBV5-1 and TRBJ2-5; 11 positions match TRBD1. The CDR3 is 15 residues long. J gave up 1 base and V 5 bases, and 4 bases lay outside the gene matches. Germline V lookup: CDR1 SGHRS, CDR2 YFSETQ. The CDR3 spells CASSFGTGGQETQYF. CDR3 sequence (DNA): TGCGCCAGCAGTTTCGGGACAGGGGGCCAAGAGACCCAGTACTTC.

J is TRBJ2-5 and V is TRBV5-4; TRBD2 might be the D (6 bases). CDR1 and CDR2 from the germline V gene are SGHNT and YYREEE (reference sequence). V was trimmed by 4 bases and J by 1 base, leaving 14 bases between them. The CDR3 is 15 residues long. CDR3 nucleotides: TGTGCCAGCAGCGCCCAACTAGCAGCCCAAGAGACCCAGTACTTC. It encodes CASSAQLAAQETQYF.

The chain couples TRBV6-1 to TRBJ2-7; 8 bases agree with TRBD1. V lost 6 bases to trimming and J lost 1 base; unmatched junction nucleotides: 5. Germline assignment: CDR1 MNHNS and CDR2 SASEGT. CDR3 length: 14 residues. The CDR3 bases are TGTGCCAGCAGGGACAGGGCCCTTTCCTACGAGCAGTACTTC. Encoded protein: CASRDRALSYEQYF.

CDR3 DNA: TGTGCCAGTTCCTGGGGGGACAGCAATCAGCCCCAGCATTTT. Translated, it gives CASSWGDSNQPQHF. This chain links TRBV19 with TRBJ1-5, with a tentative D call TRBD1 (5 bases). The CDR3 runs to 14 residues. Germline CDR1 LNHDA, CDR2 SQIVND (reference sequence). Trimming removed 8 bases at V and 1 base at J, with 12 bases between.

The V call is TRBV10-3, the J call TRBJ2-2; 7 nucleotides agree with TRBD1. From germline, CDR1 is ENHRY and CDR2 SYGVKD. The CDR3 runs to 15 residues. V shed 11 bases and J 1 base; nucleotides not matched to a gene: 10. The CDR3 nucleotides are TGTGCCGCGATGACAGGGAAAGGGAACACCGGGGAGCTGTTTTTT. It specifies CAAMTGKGNTGELFF.

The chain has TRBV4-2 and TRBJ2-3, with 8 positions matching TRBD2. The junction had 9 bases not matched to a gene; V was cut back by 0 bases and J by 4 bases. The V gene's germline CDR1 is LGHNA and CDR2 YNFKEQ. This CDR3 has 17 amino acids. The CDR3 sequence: CASSQEASGGVADTQYF. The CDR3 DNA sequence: TGTGCCAGCAGCCAAGAGGCATCGGGGGGGGTCGCAGATACGCAGTATTTT.

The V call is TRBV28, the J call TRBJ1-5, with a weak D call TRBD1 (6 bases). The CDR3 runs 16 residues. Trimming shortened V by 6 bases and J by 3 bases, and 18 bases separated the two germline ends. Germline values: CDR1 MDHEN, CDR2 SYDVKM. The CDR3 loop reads CASSLIAGAFNQPQHF. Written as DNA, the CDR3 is TGTGCCAGCAGCCTCATTGCGGGGGCCTTCAATCAGCCCCAGCATTTT.

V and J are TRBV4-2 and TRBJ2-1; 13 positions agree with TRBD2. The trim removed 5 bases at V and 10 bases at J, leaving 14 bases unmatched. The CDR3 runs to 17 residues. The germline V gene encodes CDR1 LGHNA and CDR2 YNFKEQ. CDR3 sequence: CASSFRGLAGEKEEQFF. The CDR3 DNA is TGTGCCAGCAGCTTCCGAGGACTAGCGGGGGAGAAAGAGGAGCAGTTCTTC.

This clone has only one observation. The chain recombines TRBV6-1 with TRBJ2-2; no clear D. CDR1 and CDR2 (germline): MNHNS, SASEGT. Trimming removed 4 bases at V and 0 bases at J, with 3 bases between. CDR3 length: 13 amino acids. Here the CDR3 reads CASSGANTGELFF. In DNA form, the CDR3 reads TGTGCCAGCAGTGGCGCGAACACCGGGGAGCTGTTTTTT.

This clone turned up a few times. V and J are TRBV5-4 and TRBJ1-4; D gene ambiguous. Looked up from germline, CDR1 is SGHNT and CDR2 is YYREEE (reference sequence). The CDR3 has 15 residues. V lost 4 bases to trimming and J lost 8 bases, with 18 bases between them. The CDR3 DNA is TGTGCCAGCAGCCCGTCACCGAAAACACCCGAAAAACTGTTTTTT. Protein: CASSPSPKTPEKLFF.

Written as DNA, the CDR3 is TGTGCCAGTAGTCCTAGCTCCTACGAGCAGTACTTC. Translation: CASSPSSYEQYF. The chain combines TRBV19 with TRBJ2-7; D is undetermined. V shed 5 bases and J shed 0 bases, with 5 bases lying between them. Germline V CDR1 and CDR2: LNHDA, SQIVND (reference sequence). The CDR3 loop spans 12 amino acids.

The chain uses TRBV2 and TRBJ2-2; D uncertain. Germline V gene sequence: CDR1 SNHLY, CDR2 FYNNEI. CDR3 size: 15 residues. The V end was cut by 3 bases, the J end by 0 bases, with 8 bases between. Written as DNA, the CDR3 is TGTGCCAGCAGTGACGGCGGCCCGAACACCGGGGAGCTGTTTTTT. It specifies CASSDGGPNTGELFF.

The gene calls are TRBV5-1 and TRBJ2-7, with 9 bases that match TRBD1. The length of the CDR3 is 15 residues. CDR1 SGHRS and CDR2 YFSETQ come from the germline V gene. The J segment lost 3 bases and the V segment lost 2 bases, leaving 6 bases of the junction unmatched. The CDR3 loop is CASSLYPGQGYEQYF. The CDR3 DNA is TGCGCCAGCAGCTTATATCCGGGACAGGGCTACGAGCAGTACTTC.

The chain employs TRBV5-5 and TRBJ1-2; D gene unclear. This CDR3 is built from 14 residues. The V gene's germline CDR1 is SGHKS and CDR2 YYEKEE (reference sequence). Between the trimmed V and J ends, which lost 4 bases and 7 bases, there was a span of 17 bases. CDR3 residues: CASSRPETRGGYTF. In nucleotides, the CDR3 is TGTGCCAGCAGCAGACCGGAAACTCGGGGTGGCTACACCTTC.

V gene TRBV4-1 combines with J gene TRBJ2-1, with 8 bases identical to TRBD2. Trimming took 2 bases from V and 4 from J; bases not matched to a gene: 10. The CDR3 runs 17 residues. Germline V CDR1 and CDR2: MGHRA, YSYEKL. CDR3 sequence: CASSQKIAGLTYNEQFF. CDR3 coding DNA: TGCGCCAGCAGCCAAAAGATAGCGGGACTAACATACAATGAGCAGTTCTTC.